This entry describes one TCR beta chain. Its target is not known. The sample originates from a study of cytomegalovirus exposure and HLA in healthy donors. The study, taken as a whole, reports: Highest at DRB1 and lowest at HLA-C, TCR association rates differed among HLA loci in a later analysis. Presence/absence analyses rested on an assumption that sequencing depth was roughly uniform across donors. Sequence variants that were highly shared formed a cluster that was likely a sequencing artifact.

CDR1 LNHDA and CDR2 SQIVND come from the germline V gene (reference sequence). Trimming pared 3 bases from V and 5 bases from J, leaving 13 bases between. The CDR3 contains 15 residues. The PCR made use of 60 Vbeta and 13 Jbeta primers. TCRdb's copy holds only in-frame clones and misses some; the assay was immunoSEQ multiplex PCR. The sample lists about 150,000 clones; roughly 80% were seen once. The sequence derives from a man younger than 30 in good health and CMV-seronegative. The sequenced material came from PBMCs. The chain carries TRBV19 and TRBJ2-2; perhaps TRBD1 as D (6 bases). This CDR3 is CASSIWGLETGELFF. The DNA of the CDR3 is TGTGCCAGTAGTATTTGGGGGCTAGAAACCGGGGAGCTGTTTTTT.